Listed here is a single T cell receptor beta chain. Clones were sequenced by immunoSEQ multiplex PCR, and TCRdb holds only the in-frame ones, with some missing. Of 40,000 or so clones in the sample, 80% to 90% are singletons; the top ten hold under 5.5%. This specimen belongs to a study of blood T cell repertoires in COVID-19. V trimming: 6 bases; J trimming: 2 bases; junction bases outside the gene matches: 10. Germline V gene sequence: CDR1 LNHDA, CDR2 SQIVND (reference sequence). This CDR3 has 18 residues. This chain links TRBV19 with TRBJ2-6; 10 bases line up with TRBD1. The sequencing input was peripheral blood. The TCR originated in a man aged 35-49 years with active COVID-19. CDR3 bases: TGTGCCAGTAGGTTGACAGGGGGCGCAGGTCCTGGGGCCAACGTCCTGACTTTC. It encodes CASRLTGGAGPGANVLTF.